Reported below is one T cell receptor beta chain. TCRdb keeps only in-frame clones here, not all; method: immunoSEQ multiplex PCR. The data show under 300,000 clones, around 85% seen once. This entry belongs to a study of blood T cell repertoires in COVID-19. CDR1 and CDR2 from the germline V gene are SGDLS and YYNGEE. The CDR3 has 17 amino acids. V lost 1 base, J lost 1 base, and 10 bases stayed unmatched. Sequencing was done on a sample of peripheral blood. This receptor was obtained from a woman aged 35 to 49 with active or convalescent COVID-19. The chain uses TRBV9 and TRBJ1-1; TRBD1 matches 7 bases. The CDR3 sequence: CASSVPWTGWPNTEAFF. DNA of the CDR3: TGTGCCAGCAGCGTACCATGGACAGGATGGCCGAACACTGAAGCTTTCTTT.